This T cell receptor (beta chain) was sequenced in a study of T-cell memory formation after mild COVID-19. This clonotype occurred a few times. In TCRdb, the 5' RACE reads were re-called with MiXCR into one record per CDR3 protein. The sample shows a few hundred thousand distinct CDR3 sequences, 20% to 25% of them seen only once. CDR3 size: 14 residues. V lost 2 bases to trimming and J lost 2 bases, with 10 bases between them. Germline CDR1 SGHRS, CDR2 YFSETQ. Sequenced: PBMCs or a T cell subset sorted from them (not recorded which). The chain has TRBV5-1 and TRBJ1-1; D is unresolved. The clonotype was recovered from an adult woman who had mild COVID-19 (a few samples of this study predate the infection). Cell type and time point are not known. CDR3 loop: CASSFGTINTEAFF. The CDR3 bases are TGCGCCAGCAGCTTTGGCACCATAAACACTGAAGCTTTCTTT.